This T cell receptor (beta chain) derives from a study of shared clonotypes between healthy human individuals. Study findings and constraints: Represented genetic and exposure-history diversity was restricted by having few donors.

In the case of this clone: The target antigen is unknown.

Profiled with immunoSEQ multiplex PCR; TCRdb holds only in-frame clones, not every one. The sample has hundreds of thousands of clones; roughly four fifths are singletons. This CDR3 is built from 15 residues. Germline V gene sequence: CDR1 MNHEY, CDR2 SVGAGI. J gave up 6 bases and V 8 bases, and 14 bases lay outside the gene matches. This sequence was found in a woman between 40 and 50 years old in good health. Some clones in this sample may be carry-over from other donors' samples. Specimen: PBMCs. The chain combines TRBV6-5 with TRBJ2-7; 9 bases are shared with TRBD2. CDR3 bases: TGTGCCAGCGGAAGGACTAGCGCTACGGGTGGCGAGCAGTACTTC. Translating it yields CASGRTSATGGEQYF.